This T cell receptor (beta chain) was documented in a study of cytomegalovirus exposure and HLA in healthy donors. Turning to this clone: Its antigen remains unidentified.

The PCR employed 60 Vbeta primers together with 13 Jbeta primers. Profiling relied on immunoSEQ multiplex PCR, and the TCRdb table lists in-frame clones only, not all of them. Counted here are over 55,000 clones, over 75% occurring once; the ten biggest clones make up 9.5% to 13%. Points from the study as a whole: A later analysis showed that HLA-associated TCR beta chains had undergone more clonal expansion than equally common others.

V lost 5 bases and J 2 bases, leaving 12 bases between the germline ends. Germline V gives CDR1 PRHDT, CDR2 FYEKMQ (reference sequence). This CDR3 comprises 14 residues. The sequence came from a woman in her 30s in good health and CMV-seropositive. Sequenced input: PBMCs. This rearrangement joins TRBV13 to TRBJ1-2; D might be TRBD1 (6 bases). The chain's CDR3 is CASSPRTENYGYTF. The CDR3 DNA reads TGTGCCAGCAGCCCACGGACAGAAAACTATGGCTACACCTTC.